In its sample, the clone carrying this TCR beta chain was seen once. Its specificity is unknown. The whole isolated RNA underwent reverse transcription, so sequencing captured expressed TCRB transcripts. The table came from immunoSEQ multiplex PCR; TCRdb's copy has only in-frame clones and leaves some out. The data hold a few hundred thousand clones, with roughly 25% observed a single time. The data originate from a study of beta chain features in type 1 diabetes. The CDR3 runs 14 residues. Looked up from germline, CDR1 is MNHEY and CDR2 is SVGAGI. V lost 2 bases and J lost 1, with 8 bases in between. Findings and limits, study-wide: Type 1 diabetes patients showed a moderate but significant shortening of TCRB CDR3s in all four CD4+ subsets.

This sequence originates from a woman aged 25-40 years with type 1 diabetes. This rearrangement joins TRBV6-5 to TRBJ1-2; D unclear. The specimen was naive CD4+ T cells from blood. In nucleotides, the CDR3 is TGTGCCAGCAGTTACGGAACAGATAACTATGGCTACACCTTC. Translation gives CASSYGTDNYGYTF.